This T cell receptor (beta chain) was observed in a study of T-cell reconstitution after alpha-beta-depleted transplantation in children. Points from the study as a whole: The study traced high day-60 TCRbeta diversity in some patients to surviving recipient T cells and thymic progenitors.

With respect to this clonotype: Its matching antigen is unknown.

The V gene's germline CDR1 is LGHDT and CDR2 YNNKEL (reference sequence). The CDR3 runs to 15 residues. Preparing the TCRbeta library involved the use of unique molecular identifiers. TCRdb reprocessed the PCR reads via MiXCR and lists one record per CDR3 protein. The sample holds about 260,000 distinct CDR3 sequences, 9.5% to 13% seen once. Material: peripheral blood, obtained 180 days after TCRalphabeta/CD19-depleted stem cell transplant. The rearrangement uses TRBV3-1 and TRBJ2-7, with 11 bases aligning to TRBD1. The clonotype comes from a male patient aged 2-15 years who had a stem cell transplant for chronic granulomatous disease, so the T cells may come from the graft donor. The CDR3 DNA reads TGTACCTTCAATTTGGGGACAGGGGGAAAGAACGAGCAGTACTTC. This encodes CTFNLGTGGKNEQYF.